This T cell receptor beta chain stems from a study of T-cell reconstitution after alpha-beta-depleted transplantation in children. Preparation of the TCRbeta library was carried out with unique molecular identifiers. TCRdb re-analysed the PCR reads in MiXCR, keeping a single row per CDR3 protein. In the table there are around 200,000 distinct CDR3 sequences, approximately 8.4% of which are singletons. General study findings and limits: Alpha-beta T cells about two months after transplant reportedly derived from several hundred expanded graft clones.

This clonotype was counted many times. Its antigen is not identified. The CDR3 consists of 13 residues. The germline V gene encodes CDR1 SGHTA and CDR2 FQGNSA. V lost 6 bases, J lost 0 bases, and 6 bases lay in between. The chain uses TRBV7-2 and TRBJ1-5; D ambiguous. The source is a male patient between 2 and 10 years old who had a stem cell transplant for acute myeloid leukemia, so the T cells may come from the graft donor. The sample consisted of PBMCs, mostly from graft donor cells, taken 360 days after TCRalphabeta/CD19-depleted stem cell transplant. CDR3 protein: CASRYDSNQPQHF. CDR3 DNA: TGTGCCAGCAGGTACGATAGCAATCAGCCCCAGCATTTT. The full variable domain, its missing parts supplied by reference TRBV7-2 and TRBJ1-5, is GAGVSQSPSNKVTEKGKDVELRCDPISGHTALYWYRQSLGQGLEFLIYFQGNSAPDKSGLPSDRFSAERTGGSVSTLTIQRTQQEDSAVYLCASRYDSNQPQHFGDGTRLSIL.